This T cell receptor beta chain stems from a study of blood T cell repertoires in COVID-19. Across the study: The samples span acute and convalescent COVID-19 from the United States, Italy and Spain.

Ages ranged from roughly 18 to 95 years, with residence in under 25 US areas. Clinical history reported by participants formed the basis on which cohorts were assigned. In the authors' workflow: Estimates of nucleated cell counts were drawn from the amplification of reference gene primers. Profiled with immunoSEQ multiplex PCR; TCRdb holds only in-frame clones, not every one. V and J calls and clone size come straight from that table; D and trimming were deduced from the DNA. The sample lists 300,000 to 350,000 clones; about 88% were seen once. This clone was picked up a small number of times. V lost 7 bases to trimming and J lost 6 bases; unmatched junction nucleotides: 9. CDR1 and CDR2 (germline): LNHDA, SQIVND (reference sequence). The CDR3 has 15 residues.

J is TRBJ1-5 and V is TRBV19, with 10 nucleotides matching TRBD1. The origin of this receptor is a woman in her twenties or thirties who had been exposed to COVID-19. Material: PBMCs or T cells enriched from blood (not recorded which). Here the CDR3 reads CASTPRQGAGQPQHF. CDR3 nucleotide sequence: TGTGCCAGTACCCCGAGACAGGGGGCCGGTCAGCCCCAGCATTTT.